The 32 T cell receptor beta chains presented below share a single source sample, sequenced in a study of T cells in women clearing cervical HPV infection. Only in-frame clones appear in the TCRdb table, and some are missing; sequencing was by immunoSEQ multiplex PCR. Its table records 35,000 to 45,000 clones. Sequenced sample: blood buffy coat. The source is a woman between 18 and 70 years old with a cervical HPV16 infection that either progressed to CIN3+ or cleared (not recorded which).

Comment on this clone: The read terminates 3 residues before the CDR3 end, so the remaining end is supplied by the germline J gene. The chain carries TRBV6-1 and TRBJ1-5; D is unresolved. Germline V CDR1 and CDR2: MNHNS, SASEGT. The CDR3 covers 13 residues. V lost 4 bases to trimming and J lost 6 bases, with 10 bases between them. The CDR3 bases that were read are TGTGCCAGCAGTGGGGCGGGAGGTCAGCCC. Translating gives CASSGAGGQP. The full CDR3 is CASSGAGGQPQHF.

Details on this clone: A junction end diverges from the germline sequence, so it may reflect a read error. The CDR3 reads CASSLSREQGTQYF. The CDR3 DNA, read in part, is TGTGCCAGCAGCTTGTCGCGGGAGCAAGGGACC. This chain links TRBV7-2 with TRBJ2-5, with 7 bases that match TRBD2. The sequence runs out 3 residues before the end of the CDR3; the remainder is reconstructed from the germline J gene. This CDR3 region has 14 residues. The germline gives CDR1 SGHTA, CDR2 FQGNSA.

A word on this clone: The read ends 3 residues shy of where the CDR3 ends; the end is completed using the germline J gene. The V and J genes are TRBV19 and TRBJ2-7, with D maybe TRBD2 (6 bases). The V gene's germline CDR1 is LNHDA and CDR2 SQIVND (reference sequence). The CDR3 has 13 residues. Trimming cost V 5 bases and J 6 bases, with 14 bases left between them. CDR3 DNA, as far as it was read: TGTGCCAGTAGTCCTATCTCGCGGGGCGAG. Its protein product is CASSPISRGE. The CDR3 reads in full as CASSPISRGEQYF.

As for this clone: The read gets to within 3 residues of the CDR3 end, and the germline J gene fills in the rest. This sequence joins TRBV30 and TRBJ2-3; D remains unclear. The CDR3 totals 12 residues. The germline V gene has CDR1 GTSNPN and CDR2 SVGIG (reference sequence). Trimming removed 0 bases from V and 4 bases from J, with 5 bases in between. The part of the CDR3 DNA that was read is TGTGCCTGGAGTGTGCAGGCAGATACG. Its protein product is CAWSVQADT. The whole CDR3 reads CAWSVQADTQYF. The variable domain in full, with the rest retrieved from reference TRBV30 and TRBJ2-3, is SQTIHQWPATLVQPVGSPLSLECTVEGTSNPNLYWYRQAAGRGLQLLFYSVGIGQISSEVPQNLSASRPQDRQFILSSKKLLLSDSGFYLCAWSVQADTQYFGPGTRLTVL.

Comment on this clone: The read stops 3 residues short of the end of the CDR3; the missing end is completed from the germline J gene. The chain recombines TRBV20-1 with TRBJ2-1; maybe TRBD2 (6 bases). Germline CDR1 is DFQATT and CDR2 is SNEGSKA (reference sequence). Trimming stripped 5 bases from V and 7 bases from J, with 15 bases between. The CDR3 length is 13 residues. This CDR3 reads CSAPRTTGNEQFF. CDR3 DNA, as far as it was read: TGCAGTGCTCCCCGGACTACGGGGAATGAG.

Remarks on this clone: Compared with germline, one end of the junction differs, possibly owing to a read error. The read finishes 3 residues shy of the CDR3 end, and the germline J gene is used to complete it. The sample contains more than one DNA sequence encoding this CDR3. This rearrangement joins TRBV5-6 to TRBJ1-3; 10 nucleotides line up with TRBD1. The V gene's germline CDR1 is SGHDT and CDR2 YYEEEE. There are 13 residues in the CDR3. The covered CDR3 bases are TGTGCCAGCAGCTGGGACAGGGGTTACACA. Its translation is CASSWDRGYT. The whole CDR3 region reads CASSWDRGYTIYF.

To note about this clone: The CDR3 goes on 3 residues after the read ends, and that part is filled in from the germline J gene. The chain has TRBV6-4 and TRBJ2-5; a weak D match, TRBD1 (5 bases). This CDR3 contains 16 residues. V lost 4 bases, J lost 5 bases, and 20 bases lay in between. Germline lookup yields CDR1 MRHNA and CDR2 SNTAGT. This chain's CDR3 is CASSVFGRVGVETQYF. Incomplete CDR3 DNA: TGTGCCAGCAGTGTTTTCGGCAGGGTGGGTGTCGAGACC.

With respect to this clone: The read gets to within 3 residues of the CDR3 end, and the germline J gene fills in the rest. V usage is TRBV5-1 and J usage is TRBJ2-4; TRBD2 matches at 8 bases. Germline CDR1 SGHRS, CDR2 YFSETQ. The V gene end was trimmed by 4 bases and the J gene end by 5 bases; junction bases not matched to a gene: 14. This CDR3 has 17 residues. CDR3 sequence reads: CASSPWGGSGAQNIQYF. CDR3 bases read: TGCGCCAGCAGCCCGTGGGGCGGTAGCGGGGCCCAAAACATT.

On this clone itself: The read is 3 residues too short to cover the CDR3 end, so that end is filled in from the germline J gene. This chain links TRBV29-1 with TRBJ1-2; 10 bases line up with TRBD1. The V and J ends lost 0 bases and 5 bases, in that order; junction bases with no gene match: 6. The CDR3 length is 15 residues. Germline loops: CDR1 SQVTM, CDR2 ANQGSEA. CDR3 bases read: TGCAGCGTTGAAGATCCCCGGGACAGGGGTTATGGC. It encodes CSVEDPRDRGYG. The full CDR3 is CSVEDPRDRGYGYTF. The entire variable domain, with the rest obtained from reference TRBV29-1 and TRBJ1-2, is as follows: SAVISQKPSRDICQRGTSLTIQCQVDSQVTMMFWYRQQPGQSLTLIATANQGSEATYESGFVIDKFPISRPNLTFSTLTVSNMSPEDSSIYLCSVEDPRDRGYGYTFGSGTRLTVV.

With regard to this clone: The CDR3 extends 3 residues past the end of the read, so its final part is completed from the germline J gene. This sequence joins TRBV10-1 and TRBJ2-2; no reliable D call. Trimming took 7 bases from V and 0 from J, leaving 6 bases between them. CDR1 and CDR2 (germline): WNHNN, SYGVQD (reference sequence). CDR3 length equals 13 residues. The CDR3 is CASTGANTGELFF. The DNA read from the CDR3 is TGCGCCAGCACAGGAGCGAACACCGGGGAG.

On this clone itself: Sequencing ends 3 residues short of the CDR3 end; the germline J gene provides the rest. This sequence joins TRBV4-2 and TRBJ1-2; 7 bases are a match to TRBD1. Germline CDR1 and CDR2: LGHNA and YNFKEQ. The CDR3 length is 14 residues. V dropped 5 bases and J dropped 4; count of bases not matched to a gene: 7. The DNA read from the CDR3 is TGTGCCAGCAGCGAACAGGGGTCGGCCTATGGC. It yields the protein CASSEQGSAYG. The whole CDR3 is CASSEQGSAYGYTF.

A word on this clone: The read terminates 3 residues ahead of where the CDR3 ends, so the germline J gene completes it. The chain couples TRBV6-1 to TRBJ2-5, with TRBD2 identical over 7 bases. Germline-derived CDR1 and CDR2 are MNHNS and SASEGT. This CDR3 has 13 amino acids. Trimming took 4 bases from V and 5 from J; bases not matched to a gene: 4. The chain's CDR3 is CASSGGGVETQYF. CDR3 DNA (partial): TGTGCCAGCAGTGGTGGGGGGGTGGAGACC.

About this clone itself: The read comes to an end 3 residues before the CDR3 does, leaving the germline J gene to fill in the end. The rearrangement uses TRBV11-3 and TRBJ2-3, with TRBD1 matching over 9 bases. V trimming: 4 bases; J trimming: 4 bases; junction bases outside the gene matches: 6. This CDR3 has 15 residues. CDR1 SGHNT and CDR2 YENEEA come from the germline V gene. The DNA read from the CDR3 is TGTGCCAGCAGCTACGCAGGACAGGGGTCAGATACG. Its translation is CASSYAGQGSDT. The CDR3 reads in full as CASSYAGQGSDTQYF.

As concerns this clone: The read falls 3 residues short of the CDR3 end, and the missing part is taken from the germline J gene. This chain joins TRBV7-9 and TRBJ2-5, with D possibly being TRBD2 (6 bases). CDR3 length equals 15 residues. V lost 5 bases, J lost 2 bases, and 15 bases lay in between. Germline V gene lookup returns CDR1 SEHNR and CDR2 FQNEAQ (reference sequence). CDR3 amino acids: CASSLGWRDQETQYF. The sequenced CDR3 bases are TGTGCCAGCAGCCTCGGTTGGCGGGATCAAGAGACC.

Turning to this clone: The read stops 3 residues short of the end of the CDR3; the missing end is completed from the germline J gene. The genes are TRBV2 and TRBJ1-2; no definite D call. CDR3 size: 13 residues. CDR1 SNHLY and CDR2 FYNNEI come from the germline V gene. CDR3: CASSDDSSYDYTF. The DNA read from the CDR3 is TGTGCCAGCAGTGACGACTCCTCCTACGAC. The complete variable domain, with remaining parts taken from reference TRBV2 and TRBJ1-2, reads EPEVTQTPSHQVTQMGQEVILRCVPISNHLYFYWYRQILGQKVEFLVSFYNNEISEKSEIFDDQFSVERPDGSNFTLKIRSTKLEDSAMYFCASSDDSSYDYTFGSGTRLTVV.

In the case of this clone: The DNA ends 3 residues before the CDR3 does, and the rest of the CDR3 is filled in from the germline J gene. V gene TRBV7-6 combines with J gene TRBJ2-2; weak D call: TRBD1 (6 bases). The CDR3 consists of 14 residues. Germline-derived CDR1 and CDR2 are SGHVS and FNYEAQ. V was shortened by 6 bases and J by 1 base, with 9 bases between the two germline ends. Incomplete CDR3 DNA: TGTGCCAGCAGTTTGGGACAGAACACCGGGGAG. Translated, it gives CASSLGQNTGE. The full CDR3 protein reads CASSLGQNTGELFF.

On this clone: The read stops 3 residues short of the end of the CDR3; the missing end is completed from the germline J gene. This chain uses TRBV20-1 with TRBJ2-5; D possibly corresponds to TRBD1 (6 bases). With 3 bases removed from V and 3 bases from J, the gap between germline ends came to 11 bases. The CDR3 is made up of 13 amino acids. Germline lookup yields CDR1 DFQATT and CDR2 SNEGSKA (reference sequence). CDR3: CSARGPGEETQYF. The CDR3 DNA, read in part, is TGCAGTGCTAGGGGCCCAGGGGAAGAGACC.

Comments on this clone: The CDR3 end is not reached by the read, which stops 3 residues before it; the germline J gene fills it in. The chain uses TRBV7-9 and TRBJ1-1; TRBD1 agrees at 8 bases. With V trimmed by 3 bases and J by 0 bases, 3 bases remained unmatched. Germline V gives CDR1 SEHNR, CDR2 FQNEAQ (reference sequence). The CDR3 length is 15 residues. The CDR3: CASSLGQAMNTEAFF. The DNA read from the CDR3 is TGTGCCAGCAGCTTGGGACAGGCCATGAACACTGAA.

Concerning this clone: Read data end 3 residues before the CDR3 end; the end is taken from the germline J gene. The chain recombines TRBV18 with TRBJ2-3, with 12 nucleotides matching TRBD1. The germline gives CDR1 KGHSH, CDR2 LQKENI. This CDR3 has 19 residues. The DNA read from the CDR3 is TGTGCCAGCTCACAGCCGGGACAGGGGGCCCTTTATAGCAATCAGCCG. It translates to CASSQPGQGALYSNQP. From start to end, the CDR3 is CASSQPGQGALYSNQPQYF. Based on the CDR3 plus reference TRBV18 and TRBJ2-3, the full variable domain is NAGVMQNPRHLVRRRGQEARLRCSPMKGHSHVYWYRQLPEEGLKFMVYLQKENIIDESGMPKERFSAEFPKEGPSILRIQQVVRGDSAAYFCASSQPGQGALYSNQPQYFGPGTRLTVL.

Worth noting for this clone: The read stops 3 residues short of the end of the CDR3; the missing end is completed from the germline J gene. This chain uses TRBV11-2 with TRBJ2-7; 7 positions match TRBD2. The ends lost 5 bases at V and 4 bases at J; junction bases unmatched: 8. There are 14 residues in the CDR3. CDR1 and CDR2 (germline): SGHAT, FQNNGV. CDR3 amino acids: CASSPSGTNYEQYF. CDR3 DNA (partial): TGTGCCAGCAGCCCTTCCGGGACTAATTACGAG.

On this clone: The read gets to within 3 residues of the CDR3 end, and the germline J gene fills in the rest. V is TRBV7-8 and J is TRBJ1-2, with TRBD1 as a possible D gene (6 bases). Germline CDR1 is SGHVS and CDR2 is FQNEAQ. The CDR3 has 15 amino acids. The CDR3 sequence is CASSLERTASYDYTF. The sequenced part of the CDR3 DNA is TGTGCCAGCAGCTTAGAAAGGACAGCTTCCTACGAC.

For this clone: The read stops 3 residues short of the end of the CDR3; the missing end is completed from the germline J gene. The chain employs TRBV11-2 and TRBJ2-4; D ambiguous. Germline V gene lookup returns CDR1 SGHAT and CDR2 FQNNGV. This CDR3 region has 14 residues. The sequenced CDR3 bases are TGTGCCAGCAGCTTTCAAGGGTGGGCCTCCGGT. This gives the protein CASSFQGWASG. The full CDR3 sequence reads CASSFQGWASGQYF. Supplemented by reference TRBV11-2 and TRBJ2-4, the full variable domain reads EAGVAQSPRYKIIEKRQSVAFWCNPISGHATLYWYQQILGQGPKLLIQFQNNGVVDDSQLPKDRFSAERLKGVDSTLKIQPAKLEDSAVYLCASSFQGWASGQYFGAGTRLSVL.

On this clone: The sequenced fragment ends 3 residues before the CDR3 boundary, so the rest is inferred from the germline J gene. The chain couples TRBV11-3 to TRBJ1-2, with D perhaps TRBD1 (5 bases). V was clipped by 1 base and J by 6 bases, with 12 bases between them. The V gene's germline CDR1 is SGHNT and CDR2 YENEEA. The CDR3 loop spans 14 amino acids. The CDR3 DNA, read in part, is TGTGCCAGCAGCTTAGGACAGAACGGCGATGGC. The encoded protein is CASSLGQNGDG. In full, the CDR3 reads CASSLGQNGDGYTF.

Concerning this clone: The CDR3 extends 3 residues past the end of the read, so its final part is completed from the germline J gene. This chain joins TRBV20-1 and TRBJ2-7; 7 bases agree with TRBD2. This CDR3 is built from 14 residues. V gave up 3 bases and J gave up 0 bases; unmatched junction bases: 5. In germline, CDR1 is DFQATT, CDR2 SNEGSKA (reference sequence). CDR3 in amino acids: CSASHLADSYEQYF. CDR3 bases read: TGCAGTGCTAGCCACCTAGCGGACTCCTACGAG.

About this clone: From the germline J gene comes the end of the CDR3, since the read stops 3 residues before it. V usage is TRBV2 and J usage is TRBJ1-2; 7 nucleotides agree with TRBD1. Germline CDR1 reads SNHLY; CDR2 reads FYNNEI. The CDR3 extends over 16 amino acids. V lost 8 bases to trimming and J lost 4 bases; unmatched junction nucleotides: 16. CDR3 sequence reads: CASLLVPGTVSYGYTF. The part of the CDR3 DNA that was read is TGTGCCAGCCTACTGGTACCCGGGACAGTCTCCTATGGC.

This CDR3 is CASSYLSTGYTGELFF. CDR3 DNA, as far as it was read: TGTGCCAGCAGTTACCTTTCAACAGGGTACACCGGGGAG. The chain is built from TRBV6-2 or TRBV6-3 and TRBJ2-2; tentatively, D is TRBD1 (6 bases). The read ends 3 residues before the CDR3 terminus; that terminus is restored from the germline J gene. CDR1 is MNHEY and CDR2 is SVGEGT in the germline V gene. The V end was cut by 2 bases, the J end by 3 bases, with 13 bases between. The CDR3 covers 16 residues.

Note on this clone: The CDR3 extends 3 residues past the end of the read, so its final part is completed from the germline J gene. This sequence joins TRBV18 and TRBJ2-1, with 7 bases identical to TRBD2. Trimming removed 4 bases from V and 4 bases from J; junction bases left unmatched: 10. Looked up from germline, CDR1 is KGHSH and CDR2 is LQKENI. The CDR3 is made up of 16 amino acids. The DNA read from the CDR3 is TGTGCCAGCTCACTTCCCCCCGGCGGGAGTTACAATGAG. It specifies CASSLPPGGSYNE. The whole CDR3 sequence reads CASSLPPGGSYNEQFF.

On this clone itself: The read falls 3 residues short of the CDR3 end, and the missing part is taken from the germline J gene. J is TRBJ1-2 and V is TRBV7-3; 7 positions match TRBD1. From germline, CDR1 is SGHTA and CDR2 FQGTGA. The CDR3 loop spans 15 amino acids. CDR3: CASSPGTETTDTYTF. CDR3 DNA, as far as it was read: TGTGCCAGCAGCCCCGGGACAGAGACAACAGATACC.

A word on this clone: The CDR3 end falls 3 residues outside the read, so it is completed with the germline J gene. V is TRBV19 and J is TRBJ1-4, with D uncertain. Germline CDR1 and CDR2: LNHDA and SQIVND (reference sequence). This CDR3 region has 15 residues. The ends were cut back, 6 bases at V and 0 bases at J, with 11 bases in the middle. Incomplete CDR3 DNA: TGTGCCAGTAGGAAGGGTCCTGCAACTAATGAAAAA. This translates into CASRKGPATNEK. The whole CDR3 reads CASRKGPATNEKLFF.

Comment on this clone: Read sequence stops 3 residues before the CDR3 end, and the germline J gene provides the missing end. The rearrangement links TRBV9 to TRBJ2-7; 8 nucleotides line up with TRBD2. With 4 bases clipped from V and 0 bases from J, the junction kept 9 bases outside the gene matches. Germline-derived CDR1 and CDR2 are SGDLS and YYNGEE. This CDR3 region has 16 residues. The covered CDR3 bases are TGTGCCAGCAGCCCCCAGGTAGCGGGGTACTCCTACGAG. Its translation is CASSPQVAGYSYE. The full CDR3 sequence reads CASSPQVAGYSYEQYF.

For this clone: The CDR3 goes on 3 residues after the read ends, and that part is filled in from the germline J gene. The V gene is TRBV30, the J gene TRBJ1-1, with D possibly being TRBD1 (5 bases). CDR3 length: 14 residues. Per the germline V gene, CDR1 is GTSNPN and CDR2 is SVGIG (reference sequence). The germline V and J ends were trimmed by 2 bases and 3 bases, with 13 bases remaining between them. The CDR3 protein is CAWSTPAGDTEAFF. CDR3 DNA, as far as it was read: TGTGCCTGGAGTACCCCAGCGGGGGACACTGAA.

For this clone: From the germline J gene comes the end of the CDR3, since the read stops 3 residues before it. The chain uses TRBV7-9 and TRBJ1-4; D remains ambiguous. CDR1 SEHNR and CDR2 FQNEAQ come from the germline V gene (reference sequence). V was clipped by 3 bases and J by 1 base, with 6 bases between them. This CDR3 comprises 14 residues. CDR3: CASSLRGTNEKLFF. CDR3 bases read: TGTGCCAGCAGCTTGCGCGGAACTAATGAAAAA.